This T cell receptor beta chain was found in a study of blood T cell repertoires in COVID-19. Study in general: Donors in the United States, Italy and Spain gave samples during acute or convalescent COVID-19.

Germline V lookup: CDR1 SGHVS, CDR2 FNYEAQ. V was trimmed by 1 base and J by 7 bases, leaving 8 bases between them. The CDR3 is 13 residues long. In the original processing: Reference gene primer amplification in the assay estimated nucleated cell counts. Here immunoSEQ multiplex PCR was the method, and the copy in TCRdb shows in-frame clones only, minus some. The V and J calls and clone size were taken over from that table, and D and trimming were inferred from the DNA. The table includes 150,000 to 200,000 clones, 84% detected once. The V and J genes are TRBV7-6 and TRBJ1-5; D remains ambiguous. Specimen: peripheral blood. The clonotype comes from a woman of 80 years or more with acute or convalescent COVID-19. CDR3 sequence reads: CASSLGPGQPQHF. CDR3 nucleotide sequence: TGTGCCAGCAGCTTAGGTCCGGGGCAGCCCCAGCATTTT.